This passage covers 27 T cell receptor beta chains from one sample sequenced in a study of T cells after yellow fever vaccination. TCRdb reprocessed the 5' RACE reads via MiXCR and lists one record per CDR3 protein. Of hundreds of thousands of distinct CDR3 sequences listed, about 15% are singletons. Here the sequenced sample was PBMCs, taken 5 days after the first yellow fever vaccination. The receptors here all came from a man between 18 and 35 years old who received the YFV17D yellow fever vaccine.

This clonotype has just a few counts. CDR3 in DNA: TGCGCCAGCAGCCAAGATCCACTGCGTAATTCACCCCTCCACTTT. Amino acid sequence: CASSQDPLRNSPLHF. The chain couples TRBV4-3 to TRBJ1-6; D is unclear. V dropped 0 bases and J dropped 6 bases, with 9 bases sitting between them. Per the germline V gene, CDR1 is LGHNA and CDR2 is YSLEER. The CDR3 contains 15 residues.

This clonotype was counted between two and nine times. The chain is built from TRBV4-1 and TRBJ1-1, with TRBD1 identical over 9 bases. Germline assignment: CDR1 MGHRA and CDR2 YSYEKL. The CDR3 consists of 17 residues. V lost 5 bases to trimming and J lost 3 bases; unmatched junction nucleotides: 13. CDR3 nucleotides: TGCGCCAGCAGCGACACAGGGGGCTTTATATCGGACACTGAAGCTTTCTTT. Residues: CASSDTGGFISDTEAFF.

V and J are TRBV20-1 and TRBJ1-4, with unresolved D. The CDR3 has 15 residues. CDR1 and CDR2 from the germline V gene are DFQATT and SNEGSKA (reference sequence). V lost 5 bases and J lost 7, with 20 bases in between. This CDR3 is CSASGEARRGEKLFF. The CDR3 nucleotides read TGCAGTGCTTCTGGGGAGGCCCGGCGGGGTGAAAAACTGTTTTTT.

The chain employs TRBV4-1 and TRBJ2-3; TRBD1 or TRBD2 may be the D gene (5 bases each). The CDR3 sequence is 17 residues long. Per the germline V gene, CDR1 is MGHRA and CDR2 is YSYEKL. Trimming shortened V by 1 base and J by 5 bases, and 19 bases separated the two germline ends. The CDR3 spells CASSQVLAGYAGDTQYF. The CDR3 DNA reads TGCGCCAGCAGCCAAGTTTTGGCAGGGTATGCGGGAGATACGCAGTATTTT.

This clonotype was seen a few times. This chain joins TRBV5-1 and TRBJ2-3; 12 bases fit TRBD2. There are 16 residues in the CDR3. Unmatched junction bases numbered 5, after V lost 0 bases and J lost 6 bases. The germline CDR1 and CDR2 sequences are SGHRS and YFSETQ. The DNA of the CDR3 is TGCGCCAGCAGCTTGGATCCTAGCGGGGGGGCGGATACGCAGTATTTT. Protein product: CASSLDPSGGADTQYF.

This clonotype came up many times. J is TRBJ1-5 and V is TRBV18; D possibly corresponds to TRBD1 (5 bases). The germline CDR1 and CDR2 sequences are KGHSH and LQKENI. The CDR3 contains 14 residues. Trimming shortened V by 3 bases and J by 0 bases, and 6 bases separated the two germline ends. Here the CDR3 DNA reads TGTGCCAGCTCACCCCAGGGTAGCAATCAGCCCCAGCATTTT. Its protein is CASSPQGSNQPQHF.

There are many counts of this clonotype. The rearrangement links TRBV6-1 to TRBJ1-5; D might be TRBD1 (5 bases). Trimming removed 3 bases at V and 2 bases at J, with 11 bases between. CDR3 length equals 15 residues. Germline CDR1 reads MNHNS; CDR2 reads SASEGT. The CDR3 nucleotides read TGTGCCAGCAGTGATGGGGAAGGGGGCAATCAGCCCCAGCATTTT. It codes for CASSDGEGGNQPQHF.

This chain uses TRBV18 with TRBJ2-4; D ambiguous. Trimming removed 3 bases at V and 2 bases at J, with 11 bases between. Per germline, CDR1 KGHSH and CDR2 LQKENI. The CDR3 is 15 residues long. The DNA for the CDR3 is TGTGCCAGCTCACCCGAGAACCTTTCCAAAAACATTCAGTACTTC. Encoded protein: CASSPENLSKNIQYF.

This rearrangement joins TRBV6-5 to TRBJ2-2; D could derive from TRBD1 or TRBD2 (5 bases each). This CDR3 has 13 amino acids. Germline V gene data show CDR1 as MNHEY and CDR2 as SVGAGI. V lost 2 bases and J lost 6, with 7 bases in between. The CDR3 reads CASSYRDAGELFF. CDR3 bases: TGTGCCAGCAGTTACAGGGACGCCGGGGAGCTGTTTTTT.

The V and J genes are TRBV29-1 and TRBJ1-2; D gene unclear. The CDR3 consists of 14 residues. CDR1 SQVTM and CDR2 ANQGSEA come from the germline V gene. Trimming took 6 bases from V and 0 from J, leaving 14 bases between them. The CDR3 loop reads CSVRLGVTNYGYTF. The DNA for the CDR3 is TGCAGCGTGCGTCTGGGCGTAACTAACTATGGCTACACCTTC.

This clonotype was observed a few times. This chain links TRBV7-3 with TRBJ2-3; 11 bases agree with TRBD2. This CDR3 comprises 16 residues. Germline CDR1 is SGHTA and CDR2 is FQGTGA. J was trimmed by 1 base and V by 3 bases; bases with no gene match: 3. The DNA of the CDR3 is TGTGCCAGCAGCTTCCTAGCGGGGGGTGGCACAGATACGCAGTATTTT. Protein sequence: CASSFLAGGGTDTQYF.

The gene calls are TRBV20-1 and TRBJ2-3; 8 bases fit TRBD2. Unmatched junction bases numbered 5, after V lost 2 bases and J lost 1 base. CDR3 length equals 15 residues. Germline CDR1 reads DFQATT; CDR2 reads SNEGSKA (reference sequence). CDR3 loop: CSARRGGRGTDTQYF. As DNA, the CDR3 is TGCAGTGCTAGACGGGGGGGCCGAGGCACAGATACGCAGTATTTT.

This clonotype was counted between two and nine times. The rearrangement links TRBV5-6 to TRBJ2-2, with unresolved D. Trimming shortened V by 1 base and J by 0 bases, and 7 bases separated the two germline ends. This CDR3 is built from 15 residues. Germline V lookup: CDR1 SGHDT, CDR2 YYEEEE. The CDR3 DNA reads TGTGCCAGCAGCTTGTATGGATCGAACACCGGGGAGCTGTTTTTT. Residues: CASSLYGSNTGELFF.

This clonotype was detected only a few times. V gene TRBV12-3 or TRBV12-4 combines with J gene TRBJ2-3, with D perhaps TRBD2 (6 bases). The V end was cut by 4 bases, the J end by 2 bases, with 16 bases between. CDR3 length: 16 amino acids. The CDR3 DNA sequence: TGTGCCAGCAGTTCCGCCTCACGGGGGTACACAGATACGCAGTATTTT. It codes for CASSSASRGYTDTQYF.

The chain links TRBV29-1 to TRBJ2-1; 8 nucleotides match TRBD2. Per the germline V gene, CDR1 is SQVTM and CDR2 is ANQGSEA. There are 16 residues in the CDR3. V was pared by 0 bases and J by 3 bases, with 7 bases of the junction left unmatched. The DNA of the CDR3 is TGCAGCGTTGAAGATACGGGCGGGGGGCACTACAATGAGCAGTTCTTC. Protein: CSVEDTGGGHYNEQFF.

The chain employs TRBV20-1 and TRBJ2-3, with TRBD2 identical over 10 bases. The germline V gene encodes CDR1 DFQATT and CDR2 SNEGSKA (reference sequence). The CDR3 has 16 residues. The ends lost 6 bases at V and 4 bases at J; junction bases unmatched: 13. DNA for the CDR3: TGCAGTGCAAAACTAGCGGGGATTCTGTTCGCAGATACGCAGTATTTT. It yields the protein CSAKLAGILFADTQYF.

CDR3 residues: CASSVASGDDTQYF. CDR3 in DNA: TGTGCCAGCAGCGTAGCTAGCGGGGATGATACGCAGTATTTT. V gene TRBV9 combines with J gene TRBJ2-3, with TRBD2 identical over 9 bases. Trimming at V came to 0 bases and at J to 6 bases, leaving 2 bases not matched to a gene. Germline CDR1 SGDLS, CDR2 YYNGEE. CDR3 length: 14 residues.

This clonotype was recorded many times. V and J are TRBV11-2 and TRBJ1-1; perhaps TRBD1 as D (5 bases). CDR1 is SGHAT and CDR2 is FQNNGV in the germline V gene. V shed 3 bases and J shed 4 bases, with 15 bases lying between them. The CDR3 has 15 amino acids. CDR3 bases: TGTGCCAGCAGCTTCAATGTCAGGGAGGGCACTGAAGCTTTCTTT. Its translation is CASSFNVREGTEAFF.

In this sample, this clonotype turned up a few times. The genes are TRBV28 and TRBJ1-2, with a weak D call TRBD1 (6 bases). The V end was cut by 5 bases, the J end by 8 bases, with 9 bases between. Looked up from germline, CDR1 is MDHEN and CDR2 is SYDVKM. The CDR3 is 11 residues long. For the CDR3, the DNA is TGTGCCAGCAGTGGGGGCCGGGGCTACACCTTC. Translating it yields CASSGGRGYTF.

This clonotype was found a few times. The chain uses TRBV4-2 and TRBJ1-2, with 8 bases that match TRBD1. The germline CDR1 and CDR2 sequences are LGHNA and YNFKEQ. The CDR3 length is 16 residues. V lost 3 bases, J lost 4 bases, and 10 bases stayed unmatched. CDR3 DNA sequence: TGTGCCAGCAGCCAGGGACAGGCGGGGATCGCCTATGGCTACACCTTC. Translated, it gives CASSQGQAGIAYGYTF.

The gene calls are TRBV18 and TRBJ2-5; the D is unclear. Trimming removed 1 base from V and 1 base from J, with 10 bases in between. The CDR3 runs to 15 residues. CDR1 and CDR2 from the germline V gene are KGHSH and LQKENI. CDR3 in DNA: TGTGCCAGCTCACCACGGTCTAGTGCCCAAGAGACCCAGTACTTC. Translated, it gives CASSPRSSAQETQYF.

The chain carries TRBV5-4 and TRBJ2-3; D possibly corresponds to TRBD1 (6 bases). V gave up 4 bases and J gave up 2 bases, with 17 bases separating them. CDR3 length equals 16 residues. Germline V gives CDR1 SGHNT, CDR2 YYREEE (reference sequence). The CDR3 nucleotides read TGTGCCAGCAGCGCACAGTACAGGGACACCACAGATACGCAGTATTTT. Translation gives CASSAQYRDTTDTQYF.

CDR3 nucleotide sequence: TGCGCCAGCAGCACAGACCGGGACGACGAGCAGTACTTC. It yields the protein CASSTDRDDEQYF. This sequence joins TRBV5-1 and TRBJ2-7, with D possibly called TRBD1 or TRBD2 (5 bases each). Per germline, CDR1 SGHRS and CDR2 YFSETQ. The V gene lost 4 bases and the J gene lost 5 bases, with 13 bases spanning the gap. The CDR3 contains 13 residues. The whole variable domain, remainder taken from reference TRBV5-1 and TRBJ2-7, is KAGVTQTPRYLIKTRGQQVTLSCSPISGHRSVSWYQQTPGQGLQFLFEYFSETQRNKGNFPGRFSGRQFSNSRSEMNVSTLELGDSALYLCASSTDRDDEQYFGPGTRLTVT.

The V call is TRBV7-9, the J call TRBJ2-2; no clear D gene. Per the germline V gene, CDR1 is SEHNR and CDR2 is FQNEAQ (reference sequence). There are 14 residues in the CDR3. V dropped 3 bases and J dropped 4 bases, with 9 bases sitting between them. The CDR3 here is CASSFQNSTGELFF. In nucleotides, the CDR3 is TGTGCCAGCAGCTTTCAGAATTCCACCGGGGAGCTGTTTTTT.

This clonotype has just a few counts. The CDR3 DNA reads as TGCGCCAGCAGCTTGGCGGGGGAAGAAAAACTGTTTTTT. Amino acid sequence: CASSLAGEEKLFF. This chain links TRBV5-1 with TRBJ1-4, with D perhaps TRBD1 (5 bases). With 0 bases removed from V and 8 bases from J, the gap between germline ends came to 8 bases. CDR3 length: 13 residues. Per the germline V gene, CDR1 is SGHRS and CDR2 is YFSETQ.

In this sample, this clonotype turned up a few times. The chain has TRBV20-1 and TRBJ2-5, with TRBD2 matching 8 bases. Looked up from germline, CDR1 is DFQATT and CDR2 is SNEGSKA (reference sequence). The V and J ends lost 2 bases and 4 bases, in that order; junction bases with no gene match: 6. The CDR3 is made up of 14 amino acids. CDR3 coding DNA: TGCAGTGCTAGAAGGCGGGGGGCGGGAGAGACCCAGTACTTC. Its translation is CSARRRGAGETQYF.

The chain recombines TRBV5-1 with TRBJ1-1, with 10 bases that match TRBD1. CDR3 length: 15 residues. The germline V gene has CDR1 SGHRS and CDR2 YFSETQ. J gave up 1 base and V 3 bases, and 3 bases lay outside the gene matches. CDR3 region: CASSWWTGGNTEAFF. In DNA form, the CDR3 reads TGCGCCAGCAGCTGGTGGACAGGGGGGAACACTGAAGCTTTCTTT.